These 23 T cell receptor beta chains were all obtained from the same sample, sequenced in a study of T cell therapy after organ transplantation. The antigens of these receptors remain unknown. Time point of the sample: 4-8 weeks after completion of therapy. Sequencing used immunoSEQ multiplex PCR; TCRdb keeps in-frame clones, though not all of them. The data contain approximately 20,000 clones, about four fifths of them singletons. Sequenced here: CD8+ T cells from blood, sampled after autologous CMV-specific T cell therapy. The receptors come from a human patient who had received a solid organ transplant and had CMV disease. Part of the T cell pool may stem from the graft donor.

The chain employs TRBV4-3 and TRBJ2-1; 8 bases align to TRBD2. Per germline, CDR1 LGHNA and CDR2 YSLEER. The CDR3 totals 15 residues. J lost 4 bases, V lost 1 base, and 3 bases had no gene match. The CDR3 here is CASSQGLALYNEQFF. DNA for the CDR3: TGCGCCAGCAGCCAAGGACTAGCGCTTTACAATGAGCAGTTCTTC.

V usage is TRBV15 and J usage is TRBJ1-1; TRBD1 aligns across 9 bases. J gave up 0 bases and V 9 bases, and 8 bases lay outside the gene matches. Germline V CDR1 and CDR2: LNHNV, YYDKDF (reference sequence). The CDR3 consists of 15 residues. CDR3 region: CATTGTGPMNTEAFF. For the CDR3, the DNA is TGTGCCACTACCGGGACAGGGCCTATGAACACTGAAGCTTTCTTT. Variable domain in full (rest from reference TRBV15 and TRBJ1-1): DAMVIQNPRYQVTQFGKPVTLSCSQTLNHNVMYWYQQKSSQAPKLLFHYYDKDFNNEADTPDNFQSRRPNTSFCFLDIRSPGLGDTAMYLCATTGTGPMNTEAFFGQGTRLTVV.

The V and J genes are TRBV6-4 and TRBJ2-2; TRBD2 matches at 8 bases. This CDR3 region has 15 residues. CDR1 and CDR2 from the germline V gene are MRHNA and SNTAGT. Germline trimming cut 5 bases from V and 4 bases from J; bases unmatched to any gene: 6. The CDR3 region is CASSPLAGTTGELFF. The CDR3 nucleotides read TGTGCCAGCAGTCCGTTAGCGGGGACCACCGGGGAGCTGTTTTTT.

The chain combines TRBV7-8 with TRBJ1-1, with D maybe TRBD1 (6 bases). CDR3 length: 15 residues. The germline V and J ends were trimmed by 5 bases and 2 bases, with 15 bases remaining between them. Germline V gives CDR1 SGHVS, CDR2 FQNEAQ. The CDR3 DNA reads TGTGCCAGCAGCCAGATACAGGGTTTCAACACTGAAGCTTTCTTT. Translating gives CASSQIQGFNTEAFF.

This chain uses TRBV7-3 with TRBJ2-3, with 12 nucleotides matching TRBD2. The CDR3 has 23 residues. Germline V CDR1 and CDR2: SGHTA, FQGTGA. V lost 1 base and J lost 0; bases outside the gene matches: 20. The CDR3: CASSLNPQPRTSGGFTSTDTQYF. CDR3 nucleotides: TGTGCCAGCAGCTTAAACCCCCAACCGCGAACTAGCGGGGGGTTTACTAGCACAGATACGCAGTATTTT.

The chain joins TRBV2 to TRBJ1-2, with a weak D call TRBD1 (6 bases). The CDR3 sequence is 16 residues long. Looked up from germline, CDR1 is SNHLY and CDR2 is FYNNEI. The ends were cut back, 4 bases at V and 2 bases at J, with 17 bases in the middle. The CDR3 DNA follows: TGTGCCAGCAGTGGGGGGCACTTCGCCGGAAACTATGGCTACACCTTC. Residues: CASSGGHFAGNYGYTF.

This CDR3 is CSVEDRGQGPSGEQYF. As DNA, the CDR3 is TGCAGCGTTGAAGATCGGGGACAGGGACCCTCGGGCGAGCAGTACTTC. V is TRBV29-1 and J is TRBJ2-7; 9 bases line up with TRBD1. The length of the CDR3 is 16 residues. The germline V gene has CDR1 SQVTM and CDR2 ANQGSEA. V dropped 0 bases and J dropped 6; count of bases not matched to a gene: 12.

A remark on this clone: The sample holds other DNA sequences that translate to the same CDR3. The chain couples TRBV19 to TRBJ2-7, with 9 bases fitting TRBD2. The CDR3 is 15 amino acids. Unmatched junction bases numbered 3, after V lost 3 bases and J lost 0 bases. Germline lookup yields CDR1 LNHDA and CDR2 SQIVND (reference sequence). The CDR3 DNA reads TGTGCCAGTAGTATTGGCGGGAGGGCCTCCTACGAGCAGTACTTC. This encodes CASSIGGRASYEQYF.

The chain is built from TRBV27 and TRBJ1-6; D ambiguous. Trimming left V 2 bases short and J 0 bases short, with 8 bases between. Germline lookup yields CDR1 MNHEY and CDR2 SMNVEV (reference sequence). The CDR3 spans 16 residues. The CDR3 loop is CASSLAGPSYNSPLHF. In nucleotides, the CDR3 is TGTGCCAGCAGTTTAGCAGGACCCTCCTATAATTCACCCCTCCACTTT.

The V and J genes are TRBV30 and TRBJ1-1; D unresolved. Germline V lookup: CDR1 GTSNPN, CDR2 SVGIG (reference sequence). V lost 4 bases and J lost 5, with 14 bases in between. This CDR3 comprises 13 residues. CDR3 protein: CAWKMSTKTEAFF. CDR3 bases: TGTGCCTGGAAAATGTCTACGAAAACTGAAGCTTTCTTT. Filled out from reference TRBV30 and TRBJ1-1, the complete variable domain reads SQTIHQWPATLVQPVGSPLSLECTVEGTSNPNLYWYRQAAGRGLQLLFYSVGIGQISSEVPQNLSASRPQDRQFILSSKKLLLSDSGFYLCAWKMSTKTEAFFGQGTRLTVV.

CDR3 nucleotides: TGTGCCAGTAGTATCCCATGGGACACAATCATCAATCAGCCCCAGCATTTT. This translates into CASSIPWDTIINQPQHF. V and J are TRBV19 and TRBJ1-5; possible D gene TRBD1, 6 bases. The CDR3 extends over 17 amino acids. The germline V and J ends were trimmed by 3 bases and 3 bases, with 18 bases remaining between them. CDR1 and CDR2 (germline): LNHDA, SQIVND (reference sequence).

This chain joins TRBV19 and TRBJ1-2; TRBD1 is a possible D gene (5 bases). V was clipped by 5 bases and J by 4 bases, with 11 bases between them. CDR3 length: 13 residues. Germline CDR1 LNHDA, CDR2 SQIVND (reference sequence). The CDR3 sequence: CASSYSGFYGYTF. CDR3 in DNA: TGTGCCAGTAGTTATTCAGGGTTCTATGGCTACACCTTC.

This rearrangement joins TRBV6-1 to TRBJ2-3; a weak D match, TRBD1 (7 bases). Germline V CDR1 and CDR2: MNHNS, SASEGT. Trimming left V 6 bases short and J 1 base short, with 11 bases between. The CDR3 totals 14 residues. CDR3 sequence: CASRRGTGTDTQYF. CDR3 sequence (DNA): TGTGCCAGCAGACGGGGGACAGGCACAGATACGCAGTATTTT.

V usage is TRBV5-6 and J usage is TRBJ1-2; 7 positions agree with TRBD1. Germline V gives CDR1 SGHDT, CDR2 YYEEEE. The ends lost 3 bases at V and 4 bases at J; junction bases unmatched: 3. The CDR3 runs 13 residues. The chain's CDR3 is CASSWDRAYGYTF. Here the CDR3 DNA reads TGTGCCAGCAGCTGGGACAGAGCCTATGGCTACACCTTC.

The V and J genes are TRBV6-1 and TRBJ1-1; tentatively, D is TRBD1 (6 bases). Trimming left V 8 bases short and J 3 bases short, with 13 bases between. Germline V gene data show CDR1 as MNHNS and CDR2 as SASEGT. CDR3 length: 13 amino acids. This CDR3 is CASSRRGDTEAFF. The CDR3 region has the DNA TGTGCCAGCTCCCGAAGGGGGGACACTGAAGCTTTCTTT.

The chain is built from TRBV6-1 and TRBJ2-7, with no clear D. The V gene's germline CDR1 is MNHNS and CDR2 SASEGT. V was cut by 0 bases and J by 0 bases, with 9 bases left in between. CDR3 length: 15 amino acids. CDR3 amino acids: CASSEALQLSYEQYF. The CDR3 bases are TGTGCCAGCAGTGAAGCGCTACAGCTCTCCTACGAGCAGTACTTC.

The rearrangement uses TRBV25-1 and TRBJ2-7; D might be TRBD2 (6 bases). Trimming cost V 4 bases and J 3 bases, with 16 bases left between them. Looked up from germline, CDR1 is MGHDK and CDR2 is SYGVNS. This CDR3 comprises 15 residues. The CDR3 DNA reads TGTGCCAGCAGTGTCTTTCGGGGGTCCGGCTACGAGCAGTACTTC. It is translated as CASSVFRGSGYEQYF.

Only one count was recorded for this clone. The chain has TRBV7-9 and TRBJ2-5; possible D gene TRBD2, 5 bases. Per the germline V gene, CDR1 is SEHNR and CDR2 is FQNEAQ (reference sequence). The CDR3 contains 13 residues. The V gene lost 4 bases and the J gene lost 6 bases, with 12 bases spanning the gap. The CDR3, as DNA: TGTGCCAGCAGCTCTGGACTCCGTCAGACCCAGTACTTC. Translation: CASSSGLRQTQYF.

The chain combines TRBV29-1 with TRBJ2-7; 12 nucleotides align to TRBD2. The CDR3 has 14 residues. The trim removed 6 bases at V and 1 base at J, leaving 4 bases unmatched. Germline CDR1 is SQVTM and CDR2 is ANQGSEA. CDR3 region: CSVRLAGASYEQYF. CDR3 coding DNA: TGCAGCGTCCGACTAGCGGGAGCATCCTACGAGCAGTACTTC.

The sample holds a few counts of this clone. In nucleotides, the CDR3 is TGTGCCAGCAGCCAACCGGGAGGGATCCACGAGCAGTACTTC. It codes for CASSQPGGIHEQYF. The chain couples TRBV5-6 to TRBJ2-7, with 8 bases aligning to TRBD2. The J segment lost 5 bases and the V segment lost 4 bases, leaving 8 bases of the junction unmatched. Germline CDR1 is SGHDT and CDR2 is YYEEEE. The CDR3 contains 14 residues.

The V gene is TRBV29-1, the J gene TRBJ1-4; D may be TRBD1 (5 bases). The germline gives CDR1 SQVTM, CDR2 ANQGSEA. The CDR3 loop spans 12 amino acids. Trimming took 4 bases from V and 5 from J, leaving 8 bases between them. Here the CDR3 reads CSVVTGNEKLFF. The DNA of the CDR3 is TGCAGCGTTGTTACAGGAAATGAAAAACTGTTTTTT.

This chain joins TRBV5-6 and TRBJ1-2; TRBD1 might be the D (5 bases). The germline V and J ends were trimmed by 0 bases and 7 bases, with 7 bases remaining between them. Germline V gives CDR1 SGHDT, CDR2 YYEEEE. CDR3 size: 12 residues. CDR3: CASSLERGGYTF. In nucleotides, the CDR3 is TGTGCCAGCAGCTTGGAGAGGGGTGGCTACACCTTC.

V is TRBV4-1 and J is TRBJ2-3; TRBD2 matches 8 bases. From germline, CDR1 is MGHRA and CDR2 YSYEKL. This CDR3 is built from 13 residues. Trimming at V came to 6 bases and at J to 6 bases, leaving 5 bases not matched to a gene. This chain's CDR3 is CASSKAGADTQYF. CDR3 nucleotides: TGCGCCAGCAGTAAAGCGGGAGCCGATACGCAGTATTTT.